This TCR beta chain emerged from a study of CD8+ T cells in alopecia areata. Overall study results and limits: An increase in clonality over normal scalp was evident in lesional scalp, especially alopecia totalis/universalis.

cDNA serving as the sequencing template came from extracted, reverse transcribed RNA. Data came from immunoSEQ multiplex PCR; TCRdb stores just in-frame clones and leaves some out. Counted here are about 150,000 clones, 62% occurring once; the ten biggest clones make up 30% to 45%. About this clone itself: Its target is not known.

Input material: CD8+ T cells sorted from blood. This clonotype was sampled from a human donor in good health.

As DNA, the CDR3 is TGCAGCGTTGTAGAGAAGGACTCCCCCTACGAGCAGTACTTC. Its protein is CSVVEKDSPYEQYF. V usage is TRBV29-1 and J usage is TRBJ2-7, with D perhaps matching TRBD2 (5 bases). The V end lost 4 bases, the J end lost 2 bases, and 15 bases lay between the germline ends. The CDR3 length is 14 residues. Germline lookup yields CDR1 SQVTM and CDR2 ANQGSEA.